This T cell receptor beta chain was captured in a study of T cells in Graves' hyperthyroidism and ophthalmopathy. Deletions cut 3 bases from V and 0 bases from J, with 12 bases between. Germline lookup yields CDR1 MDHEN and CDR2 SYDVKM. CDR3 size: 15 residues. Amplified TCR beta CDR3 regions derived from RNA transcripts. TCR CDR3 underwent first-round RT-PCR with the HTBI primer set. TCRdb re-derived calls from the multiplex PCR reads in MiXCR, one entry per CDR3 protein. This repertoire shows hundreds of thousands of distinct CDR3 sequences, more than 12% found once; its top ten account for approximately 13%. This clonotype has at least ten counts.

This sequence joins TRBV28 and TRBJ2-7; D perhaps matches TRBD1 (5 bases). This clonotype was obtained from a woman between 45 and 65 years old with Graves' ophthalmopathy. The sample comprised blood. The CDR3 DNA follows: TGTGCCAGCAGTTTGGGAACAGGATTCTCCTACGAGCAGTACTTC. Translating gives CASSLGTGFSYEQYF.